The source of this T cell receptor beta chain is a study of blood T cell repertoires in COVID-19. About the study: PBMCs, B-cell-depleted T cells, or T cells provided the cDNA or gDNA that made up the material.

Assay: immunoSEQ multiplex PCR; the TCRdb copy retains only in-frame clones and omits some. Here the sample spans about 240,000 clones, 82% being singletons. Sequenced sample: peripheral blood. The sequence derives from a woman aged 60-75 years with active or convalescent COVID-19.

CDR3 loop: CASSPRLAGGQGDTQYF. The CDR3 DNA sequence: TGTGCCAGCAGCCCGAGACTAGCGGGGGGGCAGGGAGATACGCAGTATTTT. V is TRBV5-4 and J is TRBJ2-3; TRBD2 matches 14 bases. CDR1 SGHNT and CDR2 YYREEE come from the germline V gene (reference sequence). Trimming at V came to 4 bases and at J to 5 bases, leaving 9 bases not matched to a gene. This CDR3 contains 17 residues.